The source of this T cell receptor (beta chain) is a study of early T cells in non-severe SARS-CoV-2 infection. On the study more broadly: Sequencing of unsorted whole blood was done on bulk RNA, leaving chains unpaired.

Germline lookup yields CDR1 MNHEY and CDR2 SVGEGT. This CDR3 is 19 amino acids long. With 2 bases clipped from V and 5 bases from J, the junction kept 12 bases outside the gene matches. The study, taken as a whole, reports: Anti-spike CD8 specificities were favored by VDJdb matching, whose results missed private and CD4 specificities.

As concerns this clonotype: Antigen unknown.

Unique molecular identifiers were added to individual cDNA molecules. Via MiXCR, TCRdb re-called the 5' RACE reads, giving one row per CDR3 protein. The table shows some 97,000 distinct CDR3 sequences, with approximately 10% occurring only once. The chain links TRBV6-2 or TRBV6-3 to TRBJ2-1; 13 nucleotides align to TRBD2. The sequence came from an adult who was a healthcare worker with PCR-confirmed SARS-CoV-2 infection or an uninfected control (not recorded which). The sample consisted of whole blood, taken at baseline. The CDR3 loop is CASSYTGTSGAPIHNEQFF. The CDR3 DNA follows: TGTGCCAGCAGTTACACCGGGACTAGCGGGGCTCCTATCCACAATGAGCAGTTCTTC.